This paragraph covers one T cell receptor beta chain sequence. This entry belongs to a study of blood T cell repertoires in COVID-19. Study background: From the United States, Italy and Spain came samples of acute and convalescent COVID-19. Sample material is recorded as cDNA or gDNA derived from T cells, B-cell-depleted T cells, or PBMCs.

Looked up from germline, CDR1 is KGHDR and CDR2 is SFDVKD. The CDR3 spans 16 residues. The ends lost 4 bases at V and 1 base at J; junction bases unmatched: 6. Clones were read by immunoSEQ multiplex PCR, and TCRdb kept only the in-frame ones, dropping some. Of some 110,000 clones in the sample, approximately 87% were seen once. Sequencing was performed on peripheral blood. This TCR was sampled from a man aged 25-45 years with acute or convalescent COVID-19. The genes are TRBV24-1 and TRBJ2-1; 7 bases are shared with TRBD1. In DNA form, the CDR3 reads TGTGCCACCAGTGACGGTCCGGGACAGTCCTACAATGAGCAGTTCTTC. Amino acid sequence: CATSDGPGQSYNEQFF.